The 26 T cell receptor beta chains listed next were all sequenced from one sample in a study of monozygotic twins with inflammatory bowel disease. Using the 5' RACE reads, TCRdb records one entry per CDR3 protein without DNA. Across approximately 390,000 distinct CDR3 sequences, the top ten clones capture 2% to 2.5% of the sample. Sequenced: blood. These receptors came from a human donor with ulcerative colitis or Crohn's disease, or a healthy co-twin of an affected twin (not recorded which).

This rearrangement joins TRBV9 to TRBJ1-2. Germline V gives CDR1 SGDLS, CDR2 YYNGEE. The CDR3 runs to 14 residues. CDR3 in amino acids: CASSPRPEHYGYTF.

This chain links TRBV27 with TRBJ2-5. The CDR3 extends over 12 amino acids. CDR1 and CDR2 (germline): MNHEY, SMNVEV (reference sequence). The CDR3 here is CASSSFRETQYF.

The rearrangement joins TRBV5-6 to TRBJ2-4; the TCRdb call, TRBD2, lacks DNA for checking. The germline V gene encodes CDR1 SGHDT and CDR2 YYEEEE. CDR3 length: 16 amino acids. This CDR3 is CASSQLAGKAKNIQYF.

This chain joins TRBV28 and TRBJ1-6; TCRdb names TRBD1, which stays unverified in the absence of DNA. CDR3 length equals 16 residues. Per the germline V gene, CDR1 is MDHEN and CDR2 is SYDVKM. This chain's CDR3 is CASSFRGASYNSPLHF.

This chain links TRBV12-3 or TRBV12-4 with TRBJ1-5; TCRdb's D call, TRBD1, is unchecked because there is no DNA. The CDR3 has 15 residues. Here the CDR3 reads CASTRERGGNQPQHF.

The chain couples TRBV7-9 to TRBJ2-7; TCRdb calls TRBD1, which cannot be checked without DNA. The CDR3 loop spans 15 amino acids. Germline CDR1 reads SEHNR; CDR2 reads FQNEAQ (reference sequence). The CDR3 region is CASSLGQALRGEQYF.

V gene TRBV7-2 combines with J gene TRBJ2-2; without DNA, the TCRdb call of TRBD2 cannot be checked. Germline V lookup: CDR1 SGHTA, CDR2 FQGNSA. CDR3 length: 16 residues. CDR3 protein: CASSKERLANTGELFF.

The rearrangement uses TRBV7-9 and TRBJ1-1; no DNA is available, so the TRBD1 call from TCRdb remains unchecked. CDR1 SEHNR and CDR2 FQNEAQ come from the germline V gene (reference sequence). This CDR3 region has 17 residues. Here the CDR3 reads CASSLTPPDPANTEAFF.

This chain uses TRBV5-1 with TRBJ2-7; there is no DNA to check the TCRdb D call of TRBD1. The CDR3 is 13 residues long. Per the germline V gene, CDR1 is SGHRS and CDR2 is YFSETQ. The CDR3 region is CASSFDRGDEQYF.

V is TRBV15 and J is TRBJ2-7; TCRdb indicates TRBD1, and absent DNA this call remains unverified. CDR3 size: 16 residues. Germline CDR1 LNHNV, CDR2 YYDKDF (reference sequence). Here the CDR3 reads CATSSSRQGLRAEQYF.

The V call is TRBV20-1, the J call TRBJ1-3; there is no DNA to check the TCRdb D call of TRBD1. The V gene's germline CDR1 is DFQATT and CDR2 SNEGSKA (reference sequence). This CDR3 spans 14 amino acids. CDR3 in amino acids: CSAMDRGRGNTIYF.

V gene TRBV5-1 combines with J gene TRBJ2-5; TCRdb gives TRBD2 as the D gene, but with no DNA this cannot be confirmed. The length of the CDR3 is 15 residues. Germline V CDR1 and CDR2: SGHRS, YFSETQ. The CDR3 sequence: CASSTGTSGKETQYF.

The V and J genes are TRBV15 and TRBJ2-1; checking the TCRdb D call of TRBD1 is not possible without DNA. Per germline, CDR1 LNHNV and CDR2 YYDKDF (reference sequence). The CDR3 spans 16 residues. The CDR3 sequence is CATMAGASVSYNEQFF.

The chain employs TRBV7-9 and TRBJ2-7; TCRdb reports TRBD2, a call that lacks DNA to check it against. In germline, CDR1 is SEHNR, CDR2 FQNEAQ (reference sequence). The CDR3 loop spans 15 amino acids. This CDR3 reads CASSPRTSGRVEQYF.

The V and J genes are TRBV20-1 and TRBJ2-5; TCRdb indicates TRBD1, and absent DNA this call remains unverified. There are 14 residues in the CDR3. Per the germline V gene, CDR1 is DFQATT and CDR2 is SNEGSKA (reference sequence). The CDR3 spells CSASPMPRVETQYF.

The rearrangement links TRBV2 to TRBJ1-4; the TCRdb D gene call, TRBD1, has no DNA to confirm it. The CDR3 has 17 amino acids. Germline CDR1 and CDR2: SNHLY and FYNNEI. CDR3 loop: CASRGVGGPSSNEKLFF. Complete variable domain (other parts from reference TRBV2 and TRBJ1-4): EPEVTQTPSHQVTQMGQEVILRCVPISNHLYFYWYRQILGQKVEFLVSFYNNEISEKSEIFDDQFSVERPDGSNFTLKIRSTKLEDSAMYFCASRGVGGPSSNEKLFFGSGTQLSVL.

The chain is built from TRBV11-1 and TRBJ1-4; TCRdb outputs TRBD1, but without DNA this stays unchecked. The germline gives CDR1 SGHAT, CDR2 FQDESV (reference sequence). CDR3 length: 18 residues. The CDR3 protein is CASSLETGLNEGMEKLFF.

The CDR3 spells CASSDRSRDYTF. This sequence joins TRBV12-3 or TRBV12-4 and TRBJ1-2. The CDR3 is 12 amino acids.

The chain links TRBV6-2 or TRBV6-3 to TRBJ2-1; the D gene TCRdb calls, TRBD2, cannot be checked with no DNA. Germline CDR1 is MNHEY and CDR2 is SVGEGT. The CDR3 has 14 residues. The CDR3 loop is CASRVAGVDHEQFF.

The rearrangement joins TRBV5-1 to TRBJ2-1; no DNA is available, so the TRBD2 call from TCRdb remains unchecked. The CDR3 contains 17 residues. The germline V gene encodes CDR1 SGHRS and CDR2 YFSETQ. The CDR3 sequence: CASSLGTSGGMYNEQFF.

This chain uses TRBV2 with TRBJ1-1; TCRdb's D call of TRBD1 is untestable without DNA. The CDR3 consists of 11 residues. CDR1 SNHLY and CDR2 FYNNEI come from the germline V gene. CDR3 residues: CASSATGGAFF.

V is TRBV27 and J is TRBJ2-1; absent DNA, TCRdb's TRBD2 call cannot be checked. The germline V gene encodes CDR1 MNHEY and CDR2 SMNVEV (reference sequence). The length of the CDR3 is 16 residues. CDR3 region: CASSQWGTSVYNEQFF.

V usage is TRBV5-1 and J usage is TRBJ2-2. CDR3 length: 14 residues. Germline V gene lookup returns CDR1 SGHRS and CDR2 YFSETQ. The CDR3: CASSLDRTFGELFF.

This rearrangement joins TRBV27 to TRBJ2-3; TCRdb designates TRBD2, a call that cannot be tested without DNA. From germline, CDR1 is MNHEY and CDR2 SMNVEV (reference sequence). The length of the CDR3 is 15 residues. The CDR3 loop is CASSWSGRFVDTQYF.

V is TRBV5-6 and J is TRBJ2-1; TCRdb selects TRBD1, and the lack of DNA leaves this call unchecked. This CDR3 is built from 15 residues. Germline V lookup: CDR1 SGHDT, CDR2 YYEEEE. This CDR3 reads CASSRGGQGVAEQFF.

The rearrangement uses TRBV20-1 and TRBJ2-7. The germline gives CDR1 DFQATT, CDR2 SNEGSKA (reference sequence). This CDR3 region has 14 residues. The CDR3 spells CSARDRVRVDEQYF.